The following is a TCR beta chain sequence with its context. There are many counts of this clonotype. This clone's antigen is unknown. No per-base quality is available; no much larger clone lies one base away. The CDR3, cysteine through phenylalanine, is 14 amino acids long. Left in the record is the CDR3 DNA by itself, 42 bases read in frame from the first base. CDR1 and CDR2, per the germline V gene, are MDHEN and SYDVKM. V and J are truncated by 6 bases and 5 bases respectively, leaving an intervening sequence of 17 bases. Ophthalmopathy patients had moderately to severely active disease, Clinical Activity Score of at least 3, NOSPECS grade of at least 4, and duration under 3 months. Exclusion was applied to patients with uncontrolled infections, other autoimmune diseases, pregnancy or lactation. Clinical symptoms, serum thyroxine and TRAb, thyroid ultrasound, and orbital computed tomography formed the basis for the diagnoses. Ficoll-Paque density gradient centrifugation was used to isolate PBMCs from about 9.4 ml of fresh peripheral blood. Total RNA was extracted using Trizol reagent, and RNA quality was assessed on an Agilent 2100 Bioanalyzer.

This sample was taken from a study of T cells in Graves' hyperthyroidism and ophthalmopathy (dated by TCRdb to between 2018 and 2021). A note on the overall study: Peripheral blood samples were taken at initial diagnosis, before any treatment was given. To identify TCR V-J signatures that set the groups apart, the researchers used a discovery cohort of more than 95 patients, made up of under 50 with Graves' ophthalmopathy and around 58 with stable Graves' hyperthyroidism. Prospective prediction of ophthalmopathy was tested in an independent validation cohort of 18 to 20 hyperthyroidism patients and 15 to 17 patients who later progressed to ophthalmopathy. The approximately 90 discovery patients were divided at random into training and test sets in a 7:3 ratio. The study also compared thyroid tissue and blood T-cell repertoires from roughly 6 Graves' hyperthyroidism patients. After sampling, hyperthyroidism patients received methimazole starting at 30 mg daily, and ophthalmopathy patients received high-dose intravenous methylprednisolone. The paper describes TCR Vbeta CDR3 sequencing of around 130 peripheral blood samples, made up of roughly 40 ophthalmopathy patients, around 73 hyperthyroidism patients and approximately 17 progressor patients. Study-wide conclusions, independent of this receptor: Sample size was not statistically predetermined, and blinding of investigators to group allocation was not performed. Ophthalmopathy was separated from stable hyperthyroidism by a 13 V-J signature model, with around 90% sensitivity and 81% to 82% specificity obtained in cross-validation and 80%/75% obtained in testing. Most expanded thyroid clonotypes (frequency above 0.001) were also found in blood, which suggests that blood repertoires may mirror thyroid immune responses. During validation, the model predicted progression to ophthalmopathy a median of roughly six months ahead of onset, with just under 71% sensitivity and about 75% specificity.

TCR beta CDR3 regions were amplified from RNA transcripts. The first round of RT-PCR for the TCR CDR3 was performed with the HTBI primer set and the Qiagen OneStep RT-PCR kit. A second multiplex PCR round built the libraries, followed by size selection and purification. Paired-end sequencing of the libraries was performed with 100 bp reads on an Illumina HiSeq2000. Regarding the original processing steps: SOAPnuke was used to process the raw data, removing reads that contained adapters or uncalled bases, had a mean Phred below 15, or lacked an exact match to the constant primer or identifier. High-quality paired reads were merged using COPE v1.2.5, and each unique nucleotide sequence was defined as a clonotype. MiTCR v1.1 was used to align clonotypes to the IMGT TRBV, TRBD and TRBJ reference segments. The analysis included only V-J combinations with a frequency above 0.0001, which together covered around 99% of the repertoires. The TCS score was defined as F50 (clonal expansion) divided by E x V (chaos), with BLOSUM62-based TCRdist calculated between CDR3 peptides within each V-J. Welch's t-statistics and random forest reduced roughly 540 V-J features to about 13, which were used in a naive Bayes classifier (R e1071). The raw public reads went through TCRdb reprocessing: fastp at Q25, MiXCR clone calling, in-frame beta chains kept. For every CDR3 protein sequence, its rows merge into one entry that carries the most common genes and DNA. TCRdb, not the authors, supplied the V and J calls. In this sample the table shows around 340,000 distinct CDR3 sequences, 15% to 20% of which occur a single time. The ten most abundant clones make up 15% of the sample.

Sample: blood. This receptor was obtained from a woman aged 40 to 50 with Graves' ophthalmopathy. The sequence joins TRBV28 to TRBJ2-7; TRBD1 is a possible D gene, resting on 6 matching bases. The sequenced DNA: TGTGCCAGCAGCACGAACAGGGTGCTGGACGAGCAGTACTTC. Its amino acids are CASSTNRVLDEQYF.